One and the same sample provided the 19 T cell receptor beta chains below, sequenced in a study of radiation and T cells in renal cell carcinoma. Time point defined: blood 4 weeks post-SBRT, at nephrectomy. Treatment denoted: 15 Gy SBRT to primary tumor, nephrectomy 4 weeks later. Repertoires were generated with immunoSEQ multiplex PCR, while TCRdb's copy carries only in-frame clones and drops some. Of fewer than 200,000 clones detected, approximately 90% appear once; the ten largest clones hold approximately 10%. Sample: blood, taken from a patient whose treatment included radiotherapy and nephrectomy. The origin of the receptors is a woman aged 45-65 years with renal cell carcinoma.

The chain joins TRBV9 to TRBJ2-2, with 9 bases aligning to TRBD1. CDR3 length equals 16 residues. V trimming: 2 bases; J trimming: 6 bases; junction bases outside the gene matches: 8. The germline V gene encodes CDR1 SGDLS and CDR2 YYNGEE. The CDR3 DNA reads as TGTGCCAGCAGCGTCTGGGACAGGGTTAATGCCGGGGAGCTGTTTTTT. Translation: CASSVWDRVNAGELFF.

V and J are TRBV5-1 and TRBJ2-7; no clear D gene. The ends were cut back, 4 bases at V and 4 bases at J, with 6 bases in the middle. The germline gives CDR1 SGHRS, CDR2 YFSETQ. This CDR3 contains 11 residues. CDR3 nucleotide sequence: TGCGCCAGCAGCAGTGGGTACGAGCAGTACTTC. Its protein product is CASSSGYEQYF.

The chain combines TRBV6-5 with TRBJ1-2; 7 nucleotides agree with TRBD1. V gave up 0 bases and J gave up 4 bases; unmatched junction bases: 5. Per germline, CDR1 MNHEY and CDR2 SVGAGI. CDR3 length: 15 amino acids. The CDR3 spells CASSYSIGGGYGYTF. CDR3 bases: TGTGCCAGCAGTTACTCGATAGGGGGCGGCTATGGCTACACCTTC.

The chain links TRBV5-1 to TRBJ1-1, with 7 bases matching TRBD1. With V trimmed by 0 bases and J by 4 bases, 6 bases remained unmatched. CDR3 length: 15 amino acids. The germline CDR1 and CDR2 sequences are SGHRS and YFSETQ. CDR3 loop: CASSLVTGAGTEAFF. In DNA, the CDR3 is TGCGCCAGCAGCTTGGTTACAGGGGCGGGCACTGAAGCTTTCTTT. Combining the CDR3 with reference TRBV5-1 and TRBJ1-1 gives the whole variable domain KAGVTQTPRYLIKTRGQQVTLSCSPISGHRSVSWYQQTPGQGLQFLFEYFSETQRNKGNFPGRFSGRQFSNSRSEMNVSTLELGDSALYLCASSLVTGAGTEAFFGQGTRLTVV.

The V gene is TRBV6-5, the J gene TRBJ1-2; D remains unclear. The CDR3 runs 13 residues. V was cut by 5 bases and J by 10 bases, with 17 bases left in between. Germline V gives CDR1 MNHEY, CDR2 SVGAGI. CDR3 protein: CASSESGEIDYTF. The CDR3, as DNA: TGTGCCAGCAGTGAAAGTGGGGAGATCGACTACACCTTC.

This CDR3 reads CASSENYEGGDTQYF. The CDR3 DNA follows: TGTGCCAGCAGTGAAAACTATGAGGGCGGGGATACGCAGTATTTT. This sequence joins TRBV2 and TRBJ2-3; TRBD2 might be the D (5 bases). V gave up 2 bases and J gave up 6 bases, with 15 bases separating them. Germline V lookup: CDR1 SNHLY, CDR2 FYNNEI. CDR3 length equals 15 residues.

This clone turned up a few times. V usage is TRBV6-5 and J usage is TRBJ1-2; possibly TRBD1 for D (6 bases). CDR1 MNHEY and CDR2 SVGAGI come from the germline V gene. The length of the CDR3 is 12 residues. The V end lost 7 bases, the J end lost 2 bases, and 8 bases lay between the germline ends. CDR3 coding DNA: TGTGCCAGCAAAACAGGGAACTATGGCTACACCTTC. Translated, it gives CASKTGNYGYTF.

The chain links TRBV4-3 to TRBJ2-2; D is unresolved. V was trimmed by 0 bases and J by 0 bases, leaving 17 bases between them. This CDR3 has 19 residues. Germline V CDR1 and CDR2: LGHNA, YSLEER. As DNA, the CDR3 is TGCGCCAGCAGCCAAGACCCTCGTAGGAATTACGCGAACACCGGGGAGCTGTTTTTT. Amino acids: CASSQDPRRNYANTGELFF.

The chain couples TRBV29-1 to TRBJ2-1, with TRBD2 matching over 14 bases. Per germline, CDR1 SQVTM and CDR2 ANQGSEA. V was pared by 5 bases and J by 9 bases, with 3 bases of the junction left unmatched. CDR3 size: 13 residues. This chain's CDR3 is CSVLTSGGGEQFF. Here the CDR3 DNA reads TGCAGCGTTCTGACTAGCGGGGGGGGTGAGCAGTTCTTC.

The chain joins TRBV19 to TRBJ1-2, with 8 bases identical to TRBD1. This CDR3 region has 13 residues. With 7 bases clipped from V and 6 bases from J, the junction kept 7 bases outside the gene matches. CDR1 is LNHDA, CDR2 SQIVND, per germline (reference sequence). The CDR3 bases are TGTGCCAGTATCCCCCGGACAGGGCATGGCTACACCTTC. This translates into CASIPRTGHGYTF. Full variable domain (missing parts from reference TRBV19 and TRBJ1-2): DGGITQSPKYLFRKEGQNVTLSCEQNLNHDAMYWYRQDPGQGLRLIYYSQIVNDFQKGDIAEGYSVSREKKESFPLTVTSAQKNPTAFYLCASIPRTGHGYTFGSGTRLTVV.

The J gene is TRBJ1-1, the V gene TRBV18; D not certain. Trimming stripped 3 bases from V and 3 bases from J, with 8 bases between. The CDR3 is 13 amino acids. Per the germline V gene, CDR1 is KGHSH and CDR2 is LQKENI. The CDR3 is CASSPGHDTEAFF. CDR3 nucleotides: TGTGCCAGCTCACCGGGCCACGACACTGAAGCTTTCTTT. Variable domain in full (rest from reference TRBV18 and TRBJ1-1): NAGVMQNPRHLVRRRGQEARLRCSPMKGHSHVYWYRQLPEEGLKFMVYLQKENIIDESGMPKERFSAEFPKEGPSILRIQQVVRGDSAAYFCASSPGHDTEAFFGQGTRLTVV.

Turning to this clone: The sample has other DNA sequences that encode this CDR3 too. The chain joins TRBV6-5 to TRBJ1-1; tentatively, D is TRBD1 (5 bases). Germline V gene sequence: CDR1 MNHEY, CDR2 SVGAGI. The CDR3 runs to 14 residues. V shed 6 bases and J shed 0 bases, with 11 bases lying between them. CDR3 DNA: TGTGCCAGCAGCCGGGACCAGATGAACACTGAAGCTTTCTTT. Protein product: CASSRDQMNTEAFF.

This clone was recorded a few times. The chain employs TRBV10-3 and TRBJ1-1; TRBD1 matches at 8 bases. This CDR3 is built from 15 residues. V dropped 6 bases and J dropped 2; count of bases not matched to a gene: 8. Germline loops: CDR1 ENHRY, CDR2 SYGVKD. CDR3 sequence (DNA): TGTGCCATCAGGGGGACAGGCGACGTTAACACTGAAGCTTTCTTT. Encoded protein: CAIRGTGDVNTEAFF.

The V call is TRBV5-6, the J call TRBJ2-5; the match to TRBD1 covers 8 bases. The germline V gene encodes CDR1 SGHDT and CDR2 YYEEEE. The CDR3 sequence is 16 residues long. J was trimmed by 1 base and V by 4 bases; bases with no gene match: 9. CDR3 in amino acids: CASSREPGQVQETQYF. CDR3 bases: TGTGCCAGCAGCCGTGAGCCGGGACAGGTCCAAGAGACCCAGTACTTC.

The chain combines TRBV4-1 with TRBJ1-1, with D possibly TRBD1 on 6 matching bases. Germline V gives CDR1 MGHRA, CDR2 YSYEKL. V lost 4 bases, J lost 7 bases, and 13 bases lay in between. The CDR3 length is 13 residues. The CDR3, as DNA: TGCGCCAGCAGCCGCGAAGGACAGTTTGAAGCTTTCTTT. It translates to CASSREGQFEAFF.

This chain connects TRBV5-4 to TRBJ1-1, with a weak D call TRBD1 (5 bases). V dropped 4 bases and J dropped 4 bases, with 17 bases sitting between them. In germline, CDR1 is SGHNT, CDR2 YYREEE (reference sequence). This CDR3 comprises 15 residues. CDR3 loop: CASSEVRWGSTEAFF. CDR3 nucleotides: TGTGCCAGCAGCGAAGTACGATGGGGGAGCACTGAAGCTTTCTTT. The whole variable domain, filled in from reference TRBV5-4 and TRBJ1-1, reads ETGVTQSPTHLIKTRGQQVTLRCSSQSGHNTVSWYQQALGQGPQFIFQYYREEENGRGNFPPRFSGLQFPNYSSELNVNALELDDSALYLCASSEVRWGSTEAFFGQGTRLTVV.

This clone was seen just once. The rearrangement links TRBV2 to TRBJ2-1; TRBD2 agrees at 8 bases. The CDR3 has 15 amino acids. Germline V gene data show CDR1 as SNHLY and CDR2 as FYNNEI. V lost 6 bases to trimming and J lost 8 bases; unmatched junction nucleotides: 12. In DNA form, the CDR3 reads TGTGCCAGCAGCAACCTCGCGGGGGGCGTGGATGAGCAGTTCTTC. Encoded protein: CASSNLAGGVDEQFF.

The chain is built from TRBV2 and TRBJ1-4; 8 bases align to TRBD1. This CDR3 spans 14 amino acids. From germline, CDR1 is SNHLY and CDR2 FYNNEI. V trimming: 8 bases; J trimming: 8 bases; junction bases outside the gene matches: 10. CDR3 sequence reads: CASRRTGLIEKLFF. CDR3 coding DNA: TGTGCCAGCCGGAGGACAGGGTTGATCGAAAAACTGTTTTTT.

This clone was seen a single time. The chain combines TRBV5-4 with TRBJ2-7; D may be TRBD1 (6 bases). This CDR3 is 12 amino acids long. Germline CDR1 SGHNT, CDR2 YYREEE (reference sequence). V lost 1 base and J 6 bases, leaving 8 bases between the germline ends. DNA of the CDR3: TGTGCCAGCAGCTTGCAGGGGCGCGAGCAGTACTTC. Protein: CASSLQGREQYF.